This T cell receptor (beta chain) was sequenced for a study of cytomegalovirus exposure and HLA in healthy donors. Points from the study as a whole: Several of the most significant clusters appeared linked to common viral pathogens, based on a later analysis. In a later analysis, V- and J-gene trimming of beta chains associated with a DCLRE1C missense variant, replicated independently.

Looked up from germline, CDR1 is SQVTM and CDR2 is ANQGSEA. The CDR3 length is 14 residues. V lost 8 bases to trimming and J lost 7 bases, with 20 bases between them. This PCR relied on a set of 60 Vbeta primers and 13 Jbeta primers. Sequencing was performed with immunoSEQ multiplex PCR; in TCRdb, only in-frame clones are kept and a portion is missing. The sample yields more than 15,000 clones, approximately 70% seen once. This clone was seen a single time. The antigen remains undetermined. The sequenced material came from PBMCs. The chain employs TRBV29-1 and TRBJ1-4; TRBD1 is a possible D gene (6 bases). The clonotype comes from a young man in good health and CMV-seronegative. DNA for the CDR3: TGCAGCCCTGGGGTGGGGGCGGAGGCTGAAAAACTGTTTTTT. Amino acids: CSPGVGAEAEKLFF.